This TCR beta chain was captured in a study of identical twins. V lost 6 bases to trimming and J lost 0 bases, with 15 bases between them. Germline V gene lookup returns CDR1 SGHRS and CDR2 YFSETQ. This CDR3 is 15 amino acids long. TCRdb called the 5' RACE reads again in MiXCR, with one record for every CDR3 protein. The sample lists 500,000 to 600,000 distinct CDR3 sequences; approximately 22% were seen once. These data are also associated with another study on T cells expressing NK-cell markers. That work states: According to the study, TCR beta repertoires originated from sorted CD3+CD56+NKG2C+, CD3+CD56+NKG2C- and CD3+CD56-NKG2C+ T cells. The dominant NKG2C+ clonotypes represented 1.0-7.0% of CD8+ T cells in six or seven donors.

Sequencing was performed on CD4+ T cells sorted from blood. The sequence was obtained from a young woman in good health. The chain couples TRBV5-1 to TRBJ2-5; D tentatively fits TRBD1 or TRBD2 (6 bases each). The CDR3 protein is CASTLRGQNQETQYF. Here the CDR3 DNA reads TGCGCCAGCACCCTCCGGGGGCAAAACCAAGAGACCCAGTACTTC.